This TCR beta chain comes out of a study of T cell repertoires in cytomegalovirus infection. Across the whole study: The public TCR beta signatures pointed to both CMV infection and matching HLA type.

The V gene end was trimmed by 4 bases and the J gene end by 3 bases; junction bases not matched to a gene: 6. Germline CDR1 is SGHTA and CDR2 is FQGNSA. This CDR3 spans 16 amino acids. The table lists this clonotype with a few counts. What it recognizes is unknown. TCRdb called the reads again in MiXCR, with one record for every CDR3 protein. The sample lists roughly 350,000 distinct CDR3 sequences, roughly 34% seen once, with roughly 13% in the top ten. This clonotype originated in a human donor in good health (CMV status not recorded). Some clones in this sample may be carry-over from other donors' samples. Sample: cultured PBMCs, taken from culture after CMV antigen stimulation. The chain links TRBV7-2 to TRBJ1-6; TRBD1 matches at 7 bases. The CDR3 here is CASSSLTGIYNSPLHF. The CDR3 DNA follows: TGTGCCAGCAGCTCCCTGACAGGGATCTATAATTCACCCCTCCACTTT.